Below, 18 T cell receptor beta chains from the same sample are listed, as sequenced in a study of beta chain features in type 1 diabetes. The whole isolated RNA underwent reverse transcription, so sequencing captured expressed TCRB transcripts. Data came from immunoSEQ multiplex PCR; TCRdb stores just in-frame clones and leaves some out. The table lists 280,000 or so clones, 14% to 15% of them singletons, with more than 0.015% in the top ten. These receptors lack a known antigen. Overall study results and limits: Type 1 diabetes patients had moderately but significantly shorter TCRB CDR3s in all four CD4+ subsets.

The sequencing input was naive CD4+ T cells from blood. These receptors all stem from a man between 18 and 29 years old with type 1 diabetes.

This chain links TRBV5-1 with TRBJ1-1, with D tentatively TRBD1 (5 bases). This CDR3 has 16 residues. Per germline, CDR1 SGHRS and CDR2 YFSETQ. Trimming stripped 4 bases from V and 0 bases from J, with 16 bases between. CDR3 sequence reads: CASSNMGGRMNTEAFF. The DNA of the CDR3 is TGCGCCAGCAGCAACATGGGGGGACGGATGAACACTGAAGCTTTCTTT.

CDR3 sequence (DNA): TGTGCCAGCAGCAGGGCGCGGGGGCAGGCAGATACGCAGTATTTT. The encoded protein is CASSRARGQADTQYF. V is TRBV4-2 and J is TRBJ2-3; a weak D match, TRBD2 (7 bases). Germline CDR1 and CDR2: LGHNA and YNFKEQ. This CDR3 region has 15 residues. The germline V and J ends were trimmed by 5 bases and 4 bases, with 16 bases remaining between them.

The gene calls are TRBV5-1 and TRBJ2-1; 11 bases match TRBD2. CDR1 and CDR2 from the germline V gene are SGHRS and YFSETQ. The CDR3 contains 14 residues. Trimming cost V 4 bases and J 5 bases; bases outside gene matches: 2. This CDR3 is CASSPGLADNEQFF. CDR3 bases: TGCGCCAGCAGCCCGGGACTAGCGGACAATGAGCAGTTCTTC.

The CDR3 region has the DNA TGTGCCAGCAGTTCGGGACAGGGGCACACAGATACGCAGTATTTT. It yields the protein CASSSGQGHTDTQYF. The V gene is TRBV6-6, the J gene TRBJ2-3; 10 bases map to TRBD1. Germline V lookup: CDR1 MNHNY, CDR2 SVGAGI (reference sequence). Losses at the gene ends were 4 bases for V and 2 bases for J; bases not matched to a gene: 3. CDR3 length: 15 amino acids.

About this clone: The identical CDR3 is also encoded by other nucleotide sequences in the sample. The chain uses TRBV20-1 and TRBJ2-5; D is unresolved. The ends were cut back, 5 bases at V and 4 bases at J, with 5 bases in the middle. CDR3 size: 10 residues. Germline lookup yields CDR1 DFQATT and CDR2 SNEGSKA (reference sequence). The CDR3 here is CSAPRETQYF. As DNA, the CDR3 is TGCAGTGCTCCCCGAGAGACCCAGTACTTC.

The V and J genes are TRBV19 and TRBJ2-1; TRBD2 matches 11 bases. After removal of 2 bases from V and 10 bases from J, the junction contained 4 bases not matched to a gene. The CDR3 length is 14 residues. Per the germline V gene, CDR1 is LNHDA and CDR2 is SQIVND (reference sequence). The CDR3 sequence is CASSIRLAGHEQFF. CDR3 DNA sequence: TGTGCCAGTAGTATAAGACTAGCGGGACACGAGCAGTTCTTC.

The rearrangement uses TRBV7-9 and TRBJ2-5; 7 nucleotides agree with TRBD1. The CDR3 runs 14 residues. Germline lookup yields CDR1 SEHNR and CDR2 FQNEAQ (reference sequence). V gave up 2 bases and J gave up 2 bases; unmatched junction bases: 2. The CDR3 is CASSLRDRQETQYF. Here the CDR3 DNA reads TGTGCCAGCAGCTTAAGGGACAGACAAGAGACCCAGTACTTC.

The chain carries TRBV30 and TRBJ2-5; TRBD1 agrees at 8 bases. This CDR3 has 17 residues. Germline trimming cut 1 base from V and 4 bases from J; bases unmatched to any gene: 14. CDR1 GTSNPN and CDR2 SVGIG come from the germline V gene (reference sequence). CDR3 coding DNA: TGTGCCTGGAGTGCCTCCCGGACAGGGTTTTATAGAGAGACCCAGTACTTC. It translates to CAWSASRTGFYRETQYF.

This clone was found a few times. The chain carries TRBV5-1 and TRBJ2-1; 11 bases fit TRBD2. The length of the CDR3 is 16 residues. The germline gives CDR1 SGHRS, CDR2 YFSETQ. With V trimmed by 4 bases and J by 2 bases, 5 bases remained unmatched. The CDR3 protein is CASSRTSGRAYNEQFF. The CDR3 DNA sequence: TGCGCCAGCAGCCGCACTAGCGGGAGAGCCTACAATGAGCAGTTCTTC.

This rearrangement joins TRBV6-5 to TRBJ2-7; a possible D gene is TRBD1 (5 bases). Germline lookup yields CDR1 MNHEY and CDR2 SVGAGI. V lost 5 bases, J lost 7 bases, and 12 bases lay in between. There are 12 residues in the CDR3. This CDR3 reads CASSDRLGEQYF. The DNA of the CDR3 is TGTGCCAGCAGTGACAGATTAGGGGAGCAGTACTTC.

This clone has more than one count but fewer than ten. This chain connects TRBV4-3 to TRBJ1-4; TRBD1 matches at 7 bases. Germline V gene sequence: CDR1 LGHNA, CDR2 YSLEER. Losses at the gene ends were 1 base for V and 8 bases for J; bases not matched to a gene: 4. The CDR3 length is 14 residues. CDR3 nucleotide sequence: TGCGCCAGCAGCCAAGGCAGGGGGGACGAAAAACTGTTTTTT. Residues: CASSQGRGDEKLFF.

A few counts support this clone. The J gene is TRBJ2-7, the V gene TRBV6-1, with TRBD1 matching 9 bases. The CDR3 contains 14 residues. Losses at the gene ends were 7 bases for V and 4 bases for J; bases not matched to a gene: 8. Germline V lookup: CDR1 MNHNS, CDR2 SASEGT. CDR3 in amino acids: CASKSRTGDYEQYF. CDR3 in DNA: TGTGCCAGCAAGTCCCGGACAGGGGATTACGAGCAGTACTTC.

V is TRBV28 and J is TRBJ2-2; the D is unclear. This CDR3 has 15 amino acids. The V gene lost 2 bases and the J gene lost 6 bases, with 13 bases spanning the gap. Germline V lookup: CDR1 MDHEN, CDR2 SYDVKM. The CDR3 nucleotides are TGTGCCAGCAGTTTAAGAGTTGCCACGCCCGGGGAGCTGTTTTTT. It yields the protein CASSLRVATPGELFF.

This chain connects TRBV30 to TRBJ1-5; D perhaps matches TRBD1 (6 bases). The ends were cut back, 0 bases at V and 2 bases at J, with 11 bases in the middle. Germline V gene data show CDR1 as GTSNPN and CDR2 as SVGIG (reference sequence). This CDR3 is built from 15 residues. The CDR3: CAWSVGGVRNQPQHF. The CDR3 region has the DNA TGTGCCTGGAGTGTAGGGGGTGTGCGCAATCAGCCCCAGCATTTT.

In its sample, this clone was seen a few times. V usage is TRBV18 and J usage is TRBJ1-1; D is possibly TRBD1 (6 bases). Germline V lookup: CDR1 KGHSH, CDR2 LQKENI. The germline V and J ends were trimmed by 0 bases and 1 base, with 9 bases remaining between them. This CDR3 is 15 amino acids long. The CDR3 nucleotides read TGTGCCAGCTCACCACCAGAAGGGGGGAACACTGAAGCTTTCTTT. Encoded protein: CASSPPEGGNTEAFF.

This clone was found a few times. V usage is TRBV19 and J usage is TRBJ2-3, with a tentative D call TRBD2 (5 bases). The CDR3 loop spans 14 amino acids. The V end was cut by 3 bases, the J end by 0 bases, with 7 bases between. Germline V gives CDR1 LNHDA, CDR2 SQIVND (reference sequence). DNA of the CDR3: TGTGCCAGTAGTATCCCGGGAAGCACAGATACGCAGTATTTT. Translated: CASSIPGSTDTQYF.

This clone occurred a few times. CDR3 sequence (DNA): TGTGCCAGCAGCTCCCCGGAGCGCGGGGCTTCCTCTGGGGCCAACGTCCTGACTTTC. Its translation is CASSSPERGASSGANVLTF. This chain connects TRBV7-2 to TRBJ2-6; D possibly corresponds to TRBD2 (6 bases). Trimming took off 4 bases at V and 0 bases at J, with 19 bases between the two ends. This CDR3 region has 19 residues. Germline-derived CDR1 and CDR2 are SGHTA and FQGNSA.

This clone was found a few times. The V and J genes are TRBV18 and TRBJ2-1; D ambiguous. The CDR3 covers 15 residues. Per the germline V gene, CDR1 is KGHSH and CDR2 is LQKENI. The V gene lost 6 bases and the J gene lost 4 bases, with 16 bases spanning the gap. The CDR3 sequence: CASSAVGGAYNEQFF. The CDR3 DNA reads TGTGCCAGCTCCGCAGTTGGCGGCGCTTACAATGAGCAGTTCTTC. The full variable domain, its missing parts supplied by reference TRBV18 and TRBJ2-1, is NAGVMQNPRHLVRRRGQEARLRCSPMKGHSHVYWYRQLPEEGLKFMVYLQKENIIDESGMPKERFSAEFPKEGPSILRIQQVVRGDSAAYFCASSAVGGAYNEQFFGPGTRLTVL.